The sequence of this T cell receptor (beta chain) was determined in a study of T cell responses to AZD1222 COVID-19 vaccine. Here immunoSEQ multiplex PCR was the method, and the copy in TCRdb shows in-frame clones only, minus some. The table records about 170,000 clones, 85% to 90% of them present only once. Concerning this clone itself: Its specificity is unknown.

Trimming removed 7 bases from V and 10 bases from J, with 19 bases in between. CDR3 length: 14 amino acids. The germline V gene encodes CDR1 MDHEN and CDR2 SYDVKM. Notes on the study in general: Targets within unmutated variant regions were reportedly found for nearly half of spike-specific TCRs. Distributed over spike, vaccine-associated CD4 TCRs predominated at 160-218 and 743-854. Following two doses of AZD1222, Spike-specific TCR breadth and depth rose.

This sequence was found in an adult who received the MenACWY meningococcal vaccine as a control. The source was peripheral blood, collected 28 days after the second dose of the MenACWY control vaccine. V gene TRBV28 combines with J gene TRBJ1-4, with D possibly being TRBD1 (5 bases). CDR3 sequence (DNA): TGTGCCAGCATTTCGCAGAGGGGTTGGGGAAAACTGTTTTTT. This gives the protein CASISQRGWGKLFF.